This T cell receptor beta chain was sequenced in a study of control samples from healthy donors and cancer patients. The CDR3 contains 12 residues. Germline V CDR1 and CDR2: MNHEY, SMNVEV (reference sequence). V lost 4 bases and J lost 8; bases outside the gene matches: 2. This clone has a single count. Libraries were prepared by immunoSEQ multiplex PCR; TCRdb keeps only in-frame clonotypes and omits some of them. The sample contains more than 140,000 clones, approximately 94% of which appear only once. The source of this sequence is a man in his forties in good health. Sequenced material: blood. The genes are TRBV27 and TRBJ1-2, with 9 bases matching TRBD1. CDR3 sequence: CASSYRGRGYTF. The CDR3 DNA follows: TGTGCCAGCAGTTACAGGGGGCGAGGCTACACCTTC.